Listed below are T cell receptor beta chains from one sample, sequenced in a study of blood T cell repertoires in COVID-19. Repertoires were generated with immunoSEQ multiplex PCR, while TCRdb's copy carries only in-frame clones and drops some. The sample shows some 20,000 clones, 70% to 90% of them seen only once. Sequencing was done on a sample of peripheral blood. The source is a middle-aged man with active COVID-19. Both conserved end residues are part of each CDR3. Fields, in order: clone size, J gene, V gene, D gene, CDR3 DNA, CDR3 protein. D genes are given only for firm matches. Clone size is given for some rows only: seen once, a few or many times, or a class if the clone is expanded.

>-|TRBJ2-3|TRBV7-8|TRBD2
TGTGCCAGCAGCACCCGTTTTAGCGGGAGAGGCACAGATACGCAGTATTTT
CASSTRFSGRGTDTQYF
>-|TRBJ2-7|TRBV3-1/TRBV3-2|-
TGTGCCAGCAGCCCCCTCCACAGCACAAGCTCCTACGAGCAGTACTTC
CASSPLHSTSSYEQYF
>-|TRBJ2-3|TRBV19|TRBD2
TGTGCCAGTAGCTCTACTTTAGCGGGAACCACCACAGATACGCAGTATTTT
CASSSTLAGTTTDTQYF
>-|TRBJ2-1|TRBV7-2|TRBD2
TGTGCCAGCAGCTTATTTGGAGCCGGGACTAGCGATGAGCAGTTCTTC
CASSLFGAGTSDEQFF
>once|TRBJ2-1|TRBV10-1|-
TGCGCCAGCAGTATCGGCAGGGTCTCCTACAATGAGCAGTTCTTC
CASSIGRVSYNEQFF
>-|TRBJ2-1|TRBV19|-
TGTGCCAGTAGTATAGCAGACGGGAGAGGGAATGAGCAGTTCTTC
CASSIADGRGNEQFF
>-|TRBJ2-3|TRBV4-1|-
TGCGCCAGCAGCCCTTCCAGGACTACAGCGTACACAGATACGCAGTGTTTT
CASSPSRTTAYTDTQCF
>-|TRBJ1-3|TRBV7-2|-
TGTGCCAGCAGCTTAGCGTTAACAGATCACTCTGGAAACACCATATATTTT
CASSLALTDHSGNTIYF
>-|TRBJ2-2|TRBV4-1|-
TGCGCCAGCAGCCAAGATCTGTACTATATGGGACAGACGAAATTCACCGGGGGGCTGTTTTTT
CASSQDLYYMGQTKFTGGLFF
>-|TRBJ2-7|TRBV27|-
TGTGCCAGCAGTTTAAAGCGGTCGAACTACGAGCAGTACTTC
CASSLKRSNYEQYF
>-|TRBJ1-4|TRBV15|-
TGTGCCACCAGCAGAGATCTAATGTTTAATGAAAAACTGTTTTTT
CATSRDLMFNEKLFF
>-|TRBJ2-7|TRBV4-3|TRBD1
TGCGCCAGCAGCCAACCGGGACAGGGAATGAGGGAGCAGTACTTC
CASSQPGQGMREQYF
>-|TRBJ2-7|TRBV4-1|-
TGCGCCAGCAGCCCCGGAACTAGAGTGGAGCAGTACTTC
CASSPGTRVEQYF
>few|TRBJ1-2|TRBV27|TRBD1
TGTGCCAGCAGTTTGGACGGGACAGCCTATGGCTACACCTTC
CASSLDGTAYGYTF
>-|TRBJ2-3|TRBV29-1|-
TGCAGCTGCTCGGGGGGCGGCACAGATACGCAGTATTTT
CSCSGGGTDTQYF
>-|TRBJ2-1|TRBV18|-
TGTGCCAGCTCACCACCGGGACACATCTACAATGAGCAGTTCTTC
CASSPPGHIYNEQFF
>-|TRBJ2-1|TRBV14|-
TGTGCCAGCAGCCAAGAGCTAGCCACAAGCTCCTACAATGAGCAGTTCTTC
CASSQELATSSYNEQFF
>once|TRBJ1-1|TRBV19|-
TGTGCCAGTAGTACCATACTCGACAGGAAGAACACTGAAGCTTTCTTT
CASSTILDRKNTEAFF
>-|TRBJ2-6|TRBV5-1|TRBD1
TGCGCCAGCAGCCCTCAGGGGGTCTCTGGGGCCAACGTCCTGACTTTC
CASSPQGVSGANVLTF
>-|TRBJ2-7|TRBV6-4|TRBD2
TGTGCCAGCACCACGACTAGCGGGAGGAACGAGCAGTACTTC
CASTTTSGRNEQYF
>-|TRBJ2-5|TRBV5-4|TRBD1
TGTGCCAGCAGCCAAATCGTTGGACAGGCGGAGACCCAGTACTTC
CASSQIVGQAETQYF
>once|TRBJ2-3|TRBV15|TRBD2
TGTGCCACCAGCAGCGGGACTAGCGTCCCAGATACGCAGTATTTT
CATSSGTSVPDTQYF
>-|TRBJ1-3|TRBV27|-
TGTGCCAGCAGTCCCTACCCTGGTTGGCAGGGAGGAAACACCATATATTTT
CASSPYPGWQGGNTIYF
>-|TRBJ2-1|TRBV9|-
TGTGCCAGCAGCCCCCGAGGGAATCCTGAGCAGTTCTTC
CASSPRGNPEQFF